These T cell receptor beta chains were read from a single sample in a study of graft-versus-host responses after intestinal transplantation. No antigen has been identified for these receptors. Produced via immunoSEQ multiplex PCR; TCRdb's table is partial and in-frame only. The profile shows tens of thousands of clones, roughly 91% of them singletons. The specimen was unstimulated CD8+ T cells sorted from spleen or lymph node cells, collected before intestinal transplant. The receptors here all came from a human donor who received an intestinal transplant. CDR3s include the opening cysteine and the closing phenylalanine or tryptophan. A D gene is named only where the DNA matches it firmly. Part of the rows lack a size; the others show once, few, many or a class for expanded clones.

V: TRBV10-2
J: TRBJ2-7
D: .
size: .
CDR3: CASSESTVEQYF
DNA: TGCGCCAGCAGTGAGTCGACTGTCGAGCAGTACTTC

V: TRBV7-7
J: TRBJ2-2
D: TRBD1
size: .
CDR3: CASTSSMTGNANTGELFF
DNA: TGTGCCAGCACCTCATCCATGACAGGGAACGCGAACACCGGGGAGCTGTTTTTT

V: TRBV7-8
J: TRBJ1-2
D: TRBD1
size: .
CDR3: CASSLAGQDETNYGYTF
DNA: TGTGCCAGCAGCTTAGCGGGACAGGACGAAACTAACTATGGCTACACCTTC

V: TRBV19
J: TRBJ2-1
D: .
size: .
CDR3: CASGGTLYNEQFF
DNA: TGTGCCAGTGGGGGGACTCTATACAATGAGCAGTTCTTC

V: TRBV2
J: TRBJ2-3
D: .
size: once
CDR3: CASSGLPGTDTQYF
DNA: TGTGCCAGCAGCGGGTTACCTGGCACAGATACGCAGTATTTT

V: TRBV9
J: TRBJ1-2
D: .
size: .
CDR3: CASSPGGAQGYTF
DNA: TGTGCCAGCAGCCCCGGGGGGGCGCAGGGCTACACCTTC

V: TRBV4-2
J: TRBJ1-5
D: .
size: .
CDR3: CASSPRLRQGNQPQHF
DNA: TGTGCCAGCAGCCCCCGGCTCCGACAGGGCAATCAGCCCCAGCATTTT

V: TRBV13
J: TRBJ2-7
D: TRBD2
size: .
CDR3: CASSPGTSHEQYF
DNA: TGTGCCAGCAGCCCCGGGACTAGCCACGAGCAGTACTTC

V: TRBV19
J: TRBJ2-7
D: .
size: once
CDR3: CASSIGLETYEQYF
DNA: TGTGCCAGTAGTATAGGTCTAGAGACCTACGAGCAGTACTTC

V: TRBV11-3
J: TRBJ1-3
D: TRBD1
size: .
CDR3: CASRQRFGTGINYSGNTIYF
DNA: TGTGCCAGCAGACAGAGGTTCGGGACAGGCATCAATTACTCTGGAAACACCATATATTTT

V: TRBV5-1
J: TRBJ1-2
D: .
size: .
CDR3: CASTNGRGYTF
DNA: TGCGCCAGCACCAACGGTCGAGGCTACACCTTC

V: TRBV7-9
J: TRBJ1-2
D: .
size: .
CDR3: CASSPSFRGYGYTF
DNA: TGTGCCAGCAGCCCCAGCTTCAGGGGCTATGGCTACACCTTC

V: TRBV4-1
J: TRBJ2-5
D: TRBD2
size: .
CDR3: CASSQKWELAGQETQYF
DNA: TGCGCCAGCAGCCAAAAGTGGGAATTAGCGGGTCAAGAGACCCAGTACTTC

V: TRBV6-1
J: TRBJ2-7
D: TRBD1
size: .
CDR3: CASSDTTGTYEQYF
DNA: TGTGCCAGCAGTGACACGACAGGGACCTACGAGCAGTACTTC

V: TRBV7-6
J: TRBJ2-1
D: TRBD2
size: .
CDR3: CASSLAHHSGGSYNEQFF
DNA: TGTGCCAGCAGCTTAGCTCACCACTCGGGAGGCTCCTACAATGAGCAGTTCTTC

V: TRBV27
J: TRBJ2-7
D: .
size: .
CDR3: CASSSAGRQSYEQYF
DNA: TGTGCCAGCAGCTCGGCGGGACGGCAGTCGTACGAGCAGTACTTC

V: TRBV7-6
J: TRBJ2-7
D: .
size: .
CDR3: CASGSRRSSYEQYF
DNA: TGTGCCAGCGGCTCCCGGCGGAGCTCCTACGAGCAGTACTTC

V: TRBV7-6
J: TRBJ2-5
D: TRBD2
size: .
CDR3: CASWTSGPRETQYF
DNA: TGTGCCAGCTGGACTAGCGGGCCCCGCGAGACCCAGTACTTC

V: TRBV6-6
J: TRBJ1-5
D: .
size: .
CDR3: CASSYPGGYDQPQHF
DNA: TGTGCCAGCAGTTACCCGGGCGGGTACGATCAGCCCCAGCATTTT

V: TRBV11-2
J: TRBJ2-5
D: TRBD2
size: .
CDR3: CASSSGSSGRFQETQYF
DNA: TGTGCCAGCAGCTCAGGGTCTAGCGGGAGATTCCAAGAGACCCAGTACTTC

V: TRBV5-1
J: TRBJ1-1
D: .
size: once
CDR3: CASSLEEGDTEAFF
DNA: TGCGCCAGCAGCTTGGAGGAGGGAGACACTGAAGCTTTCTTT

V: TRBV5-1
J: TRBJ2-3
D: TRBD2
size: few
CDR3: CASSRILAEKLKVGTDTQYF
DNA: TGCGCCAGCAGCCGGATTCTAGCGGAGAAACTCAAGGTCGGCACAGATACGCAGTATTTT

V: TRBV15
J: TRBJ2-1
D: .
size: .
CDR3: CATRTDRGGLNEQFF
DNA: TGTGCCACCCGCACGGATAGGGGGGGTCTTAATGAGCAGTTCTTC

V: TRBV11-3
J: TRBJ2-1
D: .
size: .
CDR3: CASSSLVEEQFF
DNA: TGTGCCAGCAGCTCCCTAGTCGAGGAGCAGTTCTTC

V: TRBV5-6
J: TRBJ2-7
D: TRBD2
size: .
CDR3: CASSLPGGPGEQYF
DNA: TGTGCCAGCAGCCTACCGGGAGGCCCGGGGGAGCAGTACTTC

V: TRBV4-1
J: TRBJ1-5
D: .
size: .
CDR3: CASSQVLGGQPQHF
DNA: TGCGCCAGCAGCCAAGTTTTAGGGGGTCAGCCCCAGCATTTT

V: TRBV27
J: TRBJ2-7
D: .
size: .
CDR3: CASSFADSSYEQYF
DNA: TGTGCCAGCAGTTTTGCGGACAGCTCCTACGAGCAGTACTTC

V: TRBV5-1
J: TRBJ2-1
D: TRBD1
size: .
CDR3: CASSLASRQGVYNEQFF
DNA: TGCGCCAGCAGCTTGGCCTCTCGACAGGGGGTCTACAATGAGCAGTTCTTC

V: TRBV19
J: TRBJ2-7
D: .
size: .
CDR3: CASSIVGGYNEQYF
DNA: TGTGCCAGTAGTATAGTAGGAGGGTACAACGAGCAGTACTTC

V: TRBV5-6
J: TRBJ2-7
D: .
size: .
CDR3: CASSLGRVPSSYEQYF
DNA: TGTGCCAGCAGCTTGGGCCGGGTCCCAAGCTCCTACGAGCAGTACTTC

V: TRBV7-9
J: TRBJ2-7
D: .
size: .
CDR3: CASSFAGSPSYEQYF
DNA: TGTGCCAGCAGCTTTGCGGGATCCCCCTCCTACGAGCAGTACTTC